The following is a T cell receptor (beta chain) sequence with its context. Its antigen is currently unknown. The data were produced by immunoSEQ multiplex PCR, yet TCRdb's version contains in-frame clones alone and is incomplete. The data hold some 100,000 clones, with about 86% observed a single time. Germline loops: CDR1 SGHKS, CDR2 YYEKEE (reference sequence). The CDR3 spans 13 residues. V was shortened by 2 bases and J by 1 base, with 6 bases between the two germline ends. This entry belongs to a study of T cell responses to AZD1222 COVID-19 vaccine. Study-wide points: Baseline seropositivity occurred in only six AZD1222 recipients.

The chain links TRBV5-5 to TRBJ1-1; D unclear. This TCR came from an adult in good health. Here the sequenced sample was peripheral blood, taken on day 0 of AZD1222 vaccination. CDR3 in DNA: TGTGCCAGCAGCTTTAAACCGAACACTGAAGCTTTCTTT. Encoded protein: CASSFKPNTEAFF.